The rows below give T cell receptor beta chains drawn from one sample of a study of blood T cells in healthy people across ages. TCRdb reprocessed the 5' RACE reads with MiXCR, giving one entry per CDR3 protein. The sample includes 500,000 to 650,000 distinct CDR3 sequences, about 26% of them seen just once. These data are also associated with another study on T cells of mothers and their children.

Sequenced sample: blood. These receptor sequences come from a boy aged 2-9 years in good health. The CDR3 runs from the conserved cysteine through the conserved F or W. Each record gives: D gene, V gene, clone size, J gene, CDR3 DNA, CDR3 protein. D genes are given only for firm matches. The size of a clone is reported for some rows only, either as once, few or many, or as a class for expanded clones.

D: TRBD1; V: TRBV19; size: NA; J: TRBJ2-2; DNA: TGTGCCAGTAGTAAGGACAGGGGGCAAACCGGGGAGCTGTTTTTT; CDR3: CASSKDRGQTGELFF
D: NA; V: TRBV7-2; size: NA; J: TRBJ1-1; DNA: TGTGCCAGCAGCCAAAGGGCGGGGAATGCTGAAGCTTTCTTT; CDR3: CASSQRAGNAEAFF
D: TRBD1; V: TRBV6-6; size: NA; J: TRBJ1-4; DNA: TGTGCCAGCAGTTACTCGTTAGGACAGGGGGGTGAAAAACTGTTTTTT; CDR3: CASSYSLGQGGEKLFF
D: NA; V: TRBV10-3; size: few; J: TRBJ1-2; DNA: TGTGCCATCAGTTCGGGGGGAAACTATGGCTACACCTTC; CDR3: CAISSGGNYGYTF
D: TRBD2; V: TRBV6-5; size: NA; J: TRBJ2-3; DNA: TGTGCCAGCTGTAGCGGGGATACAGATACGCAGTATTTT; CDR3: CASCSGDTDTQYF
D: NA; V: TRBV4-3; size: few; J: TRBJ2-3; DNA: TGCGCCAGCAGCCAAGCCCGAGCGGGCGCGAGCACAGATACGCAGTATTTT; CDR3: CASSQARAGASTDTQYF
D: NA; V: TRBV20-1; size: few; J: TRBJ2-7; DNA: TGCAGTGCTCCTGGGACTGACCAAGTTGGCGGGCAGTACTTC; CDR3: CSAPGTDQVGGQYF
D: TRBD2; V: TRBV20-1; size: NA; J: TRBJ2-3; DNA: TGCAGTGCTAGAGGCGGCGCGGGAGGGGGCACGCAGTATTTT; CDR3: CSARGGAGGGTQYF
D: NA; V: TRBV27; size: NA; J: TRBJ1-2; DNA: TGTGCCAGCAGTTTAGCGGCAGCCAACTATGGCTACACCTTC; CDR3: CASSLAAANYGYTF
D: TRBD2; V: TRBV24-1; size: NA; J: TRBJ2-5; DNA: TGTGCCACCAGTGATAAGACTAGCGGGGGGGACCAAGAGACCCAGTACTTC; CDR3: CATSDKTSGGDQETQYF
D: NA; V: TRBV11-2; size: few; J: TRBJ2-4; DNA: TGTGCCACCCAACAGTTCGGCAAAAACATTCAGTACTTC; CDR3: CATQQFGKNIQYF
D: NA; V: TRBV20-1; size: NA; J: TRBJ2-3; DNA: TGCAGTGCTAGAGGCCGTGGGCCAGATACGCAGTATTTT; CDR3: CSARGRGPDTQYF
D: TRBD1; V: TRBV2; size: few; J: TRBJ1-5; DNA: TGTGCCAGCAGCTGGGACAGGGGTAACAATCAGCCCCAGCATTTT; CDR3: CASSWDRGNNQPQHF
D: NA; V: TRBV7-6; size: NA; J: TRBJ2-7; DNA: TGTGCCAGCAGCTTAGGGCAGGGAGAGTCCTACGAGCAGTACTTC; CDR3: CASSLGQGESYEQYF
D: NA; V: TRBV20-1; size: NA; J: TRBJ1-6; DNA: TGCAGTGCAAGCGATCGTGGCGGAAATTCACCCCTCCACTTT; CDR3: CSASDRGGNSPLHF
D: TRBD1; V: TRBV25-1; size: NA; J: TRBJ2-3; DNA: TGTGCCAGCAGCTGGGACAGGGGGCTGTTCACAGATACGCAGTATTTT; CDR3: CASSWDRGLFTDTQYF
D: NA; V: TRBV12-3/TRBV12-4; size: few; J: TRBJ2-1; DNA: TGTGCCAGCGGGTTTCCCTACAATGAGCAGTTCTTC; CDR3: CASGFPYNEQFF
D: TRBD2; V: TRBV7-2; size: few; J: TRBJ2-7; DNA: TGTGCCAGCAGCTCTATAGCGGGGGTACCCTACGAGCAGTACTTC; CDR3: CASSSIAGVPYEQYF
D: TRBD2; V: TRBV10-3; size: NA; J: TRBJ2-1; DNA: TGTGCCATCAGTCCGGGTCGGGGCGGGAGATCTTACAATGAGCAGTTCTTC; CDR3: CAISPGRGGRSYNEQFF
D: NA; V: TRBV12-3/TRBV12-4; size: few; J: TRBJ1-2; DNA: TGTGCCAGCAGTTTCACAGCCTATGGCTACACCTTC; CDR3: CASSFTAYGYTF
D: TRBD2; V: TRBV10-1; size: NA; J: TRBJ2-3; DNA: TGCGCCAGCAGCGGACTAGCGGGGGGGAGCACAGATACGCAGTATTTT; CDR3: CASSGLAGGSTDTQYF
D: NA; V: TRBV2; size: few; J: TRBJ1-3; DNA: TGTGCCAGCAGCCCACGGGGGTTATCTGGAAACACCATATATTTT; CDR3: CASSPRGLSGNTIYF
D: NA; V: TRBV7-2; size: few; J: TRBJ1-6; DNA: TGTGCCAGCAGCTTAGACTCGGAGGCAGGTTCACCCCTCCACTTT; CDR3: CASSLDSEAGSPLHF
D: NA; V: TRBV7-2; size: many; J: TRBJ2-2; DNA: TGTGCCAGCTCTAGGGGGACGAACACCGGGGAGCTGTTTTTT; CDR3: CASSRGTNTGELFF
D: TRBD1; V: TRBV15; size: once; J: TRBJ2-1; DNA: TGTGCCACCAGCCTCGGGACAGGGATCAATGAGCAGTTCTTC; CDR3: CATSLGTGINEQFF
D: TRBD1; V: TRBV5-5; size: NA; J: TRBJ1-2; DNA: TGTGCCAGCAGCTTGGGACAGGGGGTGTATGGCTACACCTTC; CDR3: CASSLGQGVYGYTF
D: NA; V: TRBV27; size: few; J: TRBJ2-7; DNA: TGTGCCAGCAGTTCACCTCCGGGGGCAGGCTACGAGCAGTACTTC; CDR3: CASSSPPGAGYEQYF
D: NA; V: TRBV14; size: NA; J: TRBJ1-6; DNA: TGTGCCAGCAGCCAAGTTAACCTTTATAATTCACCCCTCCACTTT; CDR3: CASSQVNLYNSPLHF
D: NA; V: TRBV7-8; size: NA; J: TRBJ2-1; DNA: TGTGCCAGCAGCGCCACTAGTTTCTCCTACAATGAGCAGTTCTTC; CDR3: CASSATSFSYNEQFF
D: NA; V: TRBV29-1; size: few; J: TRBJ2-7; DNA: TGCAGCGTTAAGACGTCAGCCTACGAGCAGTACTTC; CDR3: CSVKTSAYEQYF
D: TRBD1; V: TRBV7-9; size: few; J: TRBJ1-2; DNA: TGTGCCAGCAGCCTCGGGACAGAAAGTGGCTACACCTTC; CDR3: CASSLGTESGYTF
D: TRBD1; V: TRBV28; size: NA; J: TRBJ2-7; DNA: TGTGCCAGCAGCCGCAGAGGGGGCGCTTCGGGCGAGCAGTACTTC; CDR3: CASSRRGGASGEQYF
D: NA; V: TRBV6-5; size: NA; J: TRBJ1-6; DNA: TGTGCCAGCAGTTACTCGGGGGAGGAGAGCTCCTATAATTCACCCCTCCACTTT; CDR3: CASSYSGEESSYNSPLHF
D: NA; V: TRBV6-5; size: NA; J: TRBJ1-2; DNA: TGTGCCAGCAGTTATCAAGGGAAGGGAAGTGGCTACACCTTC; CDR3: CASSYQGKGSGYTF
D: NA; V: TRBV7-2; size: NA; J: TRBJ2-1; DNA: TGTGCCAGCAGCTTGTTACAGGCTTGGGGGCAGTTCTTC; CDR3: CASSLLQAWGQFF
D: NA; V: TRBV7-6; size: NA; J: TRBJ2-3; DNA: TGTGCCAGCAGCCTGCGCCCAGCCAAGAGCACAGATACGCAGTATTTT; CDR3: CASSLRPAKSTDTQYF
D: NA; V: TRBV15; size: NA; J: TRBJ2-7; DNA: TGTGCCACCAGCAGAGACCCAGGGGCTAAATACGAGCAGTACTTC; CDR3: CATSRDPGAKYEQYF
D: NA; V: TRBV5-1; size: NA; J: TRBJ2-7; DNA: TGCGCCAGCAGAGAGCGAAACCTTCGACACGAGCAGTACTTC; CDR3: CASRERNLRHEQYF
D: TRBD2; V: TRBV27; size: NA; J: TRBJ2-5; DNA: TGTGCCAGCCGAAGGCCGGGACTAGCAACGGCGGAGACCCAGTACTTC; CDR3: CASRRPGLATAETQYF
D: NA; V: TRBV21-1; size: few; J: TRBJ2-7; DNA: TGTGCCAGCACAAACAGGGTGGACGAGCAGTACTTC; CDR3: CASTNRVDEQYF
D: TRBD2; V: TRBV4-1; size: once; J: TRBJ2-5; DNA: TGCGCCAGCAGCCAAGTTAGCGGGAGGGCCGCGGAGACCCAGTACTTC; CDR3: CASSQVSGRAAETQYF
D: NA; V: TRBV20-1; size: NA; J: TRBJ1-5; DNA: TGCAGTGCTAGTGCTCGGGACATTAGCAATCAGCCCCAGCATTTT; CDR3: CSASARDISNQPQHF
D: TRBD2; V: TRBV4-1; size: NA; J: TRBJ2-2; DNA: TGCGCCAGCAGCCCGCGAGGACTAGCGGGAGGAACCGGGGAGCTGTTTTTT; CDR3: CASSPRGLAGGTGELFF
D: NA; V: TRBV4-1; size: NA; J: TRBJ2-2; DNA: TGCGCCAGCAGCCCCAATGGAGGGTGGGGCACCGGGGAGCTGTTTTTT; CDR3: CASSPNGGWGTGELFF
D: TRBD1; V: TRBV20-1; size: NA; J: TRBJ1-3; DNA: TGCAGTGCTAGAGGGACAGGGTTTTTCAACACCATATATTTT; CDR3: CSARGTGFFNTIYF
D: NA; V: TRBV5-1; size: NA; J: TRBJ1-1; DNA: TGCGCCAGCAGCTTGAGGCCGGGACCAAACACTGAAGCTTTCTTT; CDR3: CASSLRPGPNTEAFF
D: NA; V: TRBV5-1; size: few; J: TRBJ2-5; DNA: TGCGCCAGCACCAGGGGAGACCAAGAGACCCAGTACTTC; CDR3: CASTRGDQETQYF
D: NA; V: TRBV6-5; size: many; J: TRBJ2-5; DNA: TGTGCCAGCAGTTACCCAGGGGTAGAGACCCAGTACTTC; CDR3: CASSYPGVETQYF
D: NA; V: TRBV21-1; size: NA; J: TRBJ2-7; DNA: TGTGCCAGCAGCAAAGTGCTAGGACAGGGGACCTACGAGCAGTACTTC; CDR3: CASSKVLGQGTYEQYF
D: NA; V: TRBV4-1; size: few; J: TRBJ1-2; DNA: TGCGCCAGCAGCCAAGAGTACGCCCAAGCTAACTATGGCTACACCTTC; CDR3: CASSQEYAQANYGYTF
D: NA; V: TRBV6-2/TRBV6-3; size: few; J: TRBJ1-6; DNA: TGTGCCAGCAGTTACTCGCGTCAGGATGATTCACCCCTCCACTTT; CDR3: CASSYSRQDDSPLHF
D: NA; V: TRBV7-9; size: NA; J: TRBJ2-5; DNA: TGTGCCAGCAGCCTGCCTTTTGCGGGCCAAGAGACCCAGTACTTC; CDR3: CASSLPFAGQETQYF
D: TRBD2; V: TRBV9; size: few; J: TRBJ2-1; DNA: TGTGCCAGCAGCGTAGTGGGGGGAGGGGCCGGTGAGCAGTTCTTC; CDR3: CASSVVGGGAGEQFF
D: TRBD2; V: TRBV6-1; size: many; J: TRBJ2-7; DNA: TGTGCCAGCAGTGAAGACGAGGCGGGAGGGGCCTACGAGCAGTACTTC; CDR3: CASSEDEAGGAYEQYF
D: NA; V: TRBV19; size: NA; J: TRBJ2-3; DNA: TGTGCCAGTAGTATGGTTGGGGGCCGGGATACGCAGTATTTT; CDR3: CASSMVGGRDTQYF
D: NA; V: TRBV11-2; size: NA; J: TRBJ2-1; DNA: TGTGCCAGCGGCTTAACCGGGGTCTCCTACAATGAGCAGTTCTTC; CDR3: CASGLTGVSYNEQFF
D: NA; V: TRBV29-1; size: NA; J: TRBJ1-2; DNA: TGCAGCGTTGAAGAATCGGGCAGGGAGGCGGATGGCTACACCTTC; CDR3: CSVEESGREADGYTF